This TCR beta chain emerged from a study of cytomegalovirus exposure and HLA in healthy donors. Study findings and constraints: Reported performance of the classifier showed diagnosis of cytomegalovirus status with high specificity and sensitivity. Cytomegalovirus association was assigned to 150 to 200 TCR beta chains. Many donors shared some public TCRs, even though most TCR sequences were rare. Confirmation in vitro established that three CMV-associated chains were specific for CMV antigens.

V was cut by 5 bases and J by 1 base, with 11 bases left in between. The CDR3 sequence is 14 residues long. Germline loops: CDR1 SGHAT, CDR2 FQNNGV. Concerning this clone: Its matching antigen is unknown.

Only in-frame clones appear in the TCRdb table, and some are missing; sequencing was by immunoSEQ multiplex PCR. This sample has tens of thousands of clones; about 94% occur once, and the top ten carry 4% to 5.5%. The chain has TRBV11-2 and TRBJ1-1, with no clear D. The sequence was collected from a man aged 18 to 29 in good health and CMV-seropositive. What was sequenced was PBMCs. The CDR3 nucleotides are TGTGCCAGCAGCCCTGGCGCGGCGAACACTGAAGCTTTCTTT. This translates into CASSPGAANTEAFF.